This paragraph covers one TCR beta chain sequence. The sample originates from a study of cytomegalovirus exposure and HLA in healthy donors. For the study at large: Of 398 genotyped donors, roughly 81% clustered with self-reported Caucasian donors.

PCR amplification relied on 60 Vbeta primers (plus 13 Jbeta primers). Produced via immunoSEQ multiplex PCR; TCRdb's table is partial and in-frame only. The data hold 150,000 to 200,000 clones, with about 80% observed a single time. Germline loops: CDR1 MNHEY, CDR2 SMNVEV (reference sequence). The ends lost 2 bases at V and 2 bases at J; junction bases unmatched: 3. This CDR3 is built from 16 residues. The sequenced sample was PBMCs. This clonotype was sampled from a man aged 35 to 55 in good health and CMV-seronegative. The J gene is TRBJ2-2, the V gene TRBV27, with 9 bases identical to TRBD2. The CDR3 DNA is TGTGCCAGCAGTTTAAGCGGGAGGTTTAACACCGGGGAGCTGTTTTTT. The encoded protein is CASSLSGRFNTGELFF.